Sequencing of this T cell receptor (beta chain) was carried out in a study of molecular identifiers for immune sequencing clone quantification. Background on the study: Replicate RNA came from about 19,000 or 110,000 naive CD8 cells and was split five ways, and four parts were sequenced. Study results and caveats: Over 99% of effector molecules, yet under 1% of naive-cell molecules, were held by clones above 20 RNA copies. In cases of identical TCR molecules sharing a barcode, highly expanded clone sizes could be underestimated.

J lost 4 bases, V lost 5 bases, and 8 bases had no gene match. The CDR3 covers 14 residues. Germline V CDR1 and CDR2: DFQATT, SNEGSKA (reference sequence). This clonotype was counted a few times. Its specificity is not known. TCRdb passed the PCR reads through MiXCR, listing each CDR3 protein once. The sample has over 100,000 distinct CDR3 sequences, less than 35% seen once; the top ten hold approximately 10%. Libraries used roughly 17,000 to 1,000,000 sorted naive CD8 T cells and 10%, 30% or 50% RNA input. Sequencing was performed on naive CD8+ T cells from blood, with Jurkat cell RNA spiked in. Regarding subset: FACS-sorted CD8+CD4-CCR7+CD45RA+ naive T cells. The chain carries TRBV20-1 and TRBJ2-1; 7 bases align to TRBD2. This TCR derives from a human donor in good health. Some libraries in this study had Jurkat cell RNA spiked in. The CDR3 is CSAPAGGGYNEQFF. Written as DNA, the CDR3 is TGCAGTGCTCCGGCCGGCGGGGGTTACAATGAGCAGTTCTTC.